This T cell receptor (beta chain) appears in the sequencing data of a study of control samples from healthy donors and cancer patients. From germline, CDR1 is LNHDA and CDR2 SQIVND (reference sequence). The CDR3 has 15 amino acids. V lost 3 bases to trimming and J lost 4 bases, with 15 bases between them. The assay was immunoSEQ multiplex PCR, and TCRdb's table has in-frame clones only and misses some. Here the sample spans about 190,000 clones, about nine tenths being singletons. The specimen sequenced was blood. The gene calls are TRBV19 and TRBJ1-2, with D possibly matching TRBD1 (5 bases). The clonotype was recovered from a man under 40 in good health. The CDR3 here is CASSIGQGLRYGYTF. CDR3 coding DNA: TGTGCCAGTAGTATTGGCCAGGGCCTCCGCTATGGCTACACCTTC.